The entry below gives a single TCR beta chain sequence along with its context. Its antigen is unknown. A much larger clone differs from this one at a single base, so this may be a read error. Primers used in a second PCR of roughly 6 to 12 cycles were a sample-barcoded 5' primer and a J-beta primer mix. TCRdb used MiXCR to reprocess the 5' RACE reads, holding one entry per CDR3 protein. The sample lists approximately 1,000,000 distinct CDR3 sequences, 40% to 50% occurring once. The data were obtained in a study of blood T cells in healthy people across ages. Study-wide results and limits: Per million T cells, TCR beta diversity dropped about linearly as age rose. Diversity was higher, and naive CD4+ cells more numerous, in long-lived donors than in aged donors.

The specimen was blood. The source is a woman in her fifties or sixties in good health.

The CDR3 DNA reads TGTGCCAGCAGTTTCGATGTAGGCTACGAGCAGTACTTC. This translates into CASSFDVGYEQYF. The J gene is TRBJ2-7, the V gene TRBV27; no reliable D call. V gave up 3 bases and J gave up 3 bases, with 9 bases separating them. The CDR3 runs to 13 residues. CDR1 MNHEY and CDR2 SMNVEV come from the germline V gene (reference sequence).